This TCR beta chain was observed in a study of T-cell memory formation after mild COVID-19. At the level of the study: For the most part, TCR clusters were specific to one donor. General study points: In pre-infection memory, a portion of responding clones appeared, which suggested that cross-reactive memory joined. While clones contracting from day 15 to 85 were balanced between CD4 and CD8, later expanders leaned CD4+.

The CDR3 has 15 residues. Trimming took 5 bases from V and 7 from J; bases not matched to a gene: 11. 5'RACE with constant-segment primers built TCRalpha and TCRbeta cDNA libraries with UMIs. From the 5' RACE reads, TCRdb called clonotypes with MiXCR, one entry per CDR3 protein. Of under 350,000 distinct CDR3 sequences listed, around 15% were seen once; the top ten hold roughly 23%. This clonotype was seen only a few times. Its antigen is still unknown. The V call is TRBV12-3 or TRBV12-4, the J call TRBJ1-5, with 7 bases lining up with TRBD1. This TCR derives from a man aged 18 to 30 who had mild COVID-19 (a few samples of this study predate the infection). Cell type and time point are not known. Material: PBMCs or a T cell subset sorted from them (not recorded which). The CDR3 DNA sequence: TGTGCCAGCAGTATAGGGGGCAGGGTAGCCCAGCCCCAGCATTTT. Translation gives CASSIGGRVAQPQHF.